The present TCR beta chain was sequenced within a study of human T cells and chemical hapten exposure. Regarding time point: patch test 2, 6 weeks after DPC sensitization. Treatment reported: therapeutic diphenylcyclopropenone sensitization with weekly scalp DPC. This clonotype occurred many times. Unique molecular identifiers were attached to individual cDNA molecules within the library. TCRdb called the RACE reads again in MiXCR, with one record for every CDR3 protein. The data hold tens of thousands of distinct CDR3 sequences, with 8.5% observed a single time. Sequences were derived from whole blood, sampled in connection with sensitization to the hapten diphenylcyclopropenone (DPC). The source of this sequence is a woman between 45 and 65 years old with alopecia areata. Some clones in this sample may be carry-over from other donors' samples.

CDR3 nucleotides: TGTGCCAGCAGTCGACAGGGGTCTGAGCAGTACTTC. Translation: CASSRQGSEQYF. The chain couples TRBV12-3 or TRBV12-4 to TRBJ2-7, with TRBD1 identical over 8 bases. Losses at the gene ends were 5 bases for V and 7 bases for J; bases not matched to a gene: 4. This CDR3 comprises 12 residues.